A single sample gave rise to the 24 T cell receptor beta chains below, sequenced in a study of shared clonotypes between healthy human individuals. The assay was immunoSEQ multiplex PCR, and TCRdb's table has in-frame clones only and misses some. This sample carries about 520,000 clones, approximately 95% of them seen once, and the ten largest clones take around 0.066%. The specimen was naive CD4+ T cells sorted from blood. Sample subset: CD45RA+ positively selected. The receptor set was obtained from a young woman in good health.

V and J are TRBV9 and TRBJ2-3; D call uncertain. The CDR3 is 14 residues long. V was pared by 4 bases and J by 6 bases, with 15 bases between. Germline-derived CDR1 and CDR2 are SGDLS and YYNGEE. CDR3 sequence: CASSPPGPRDTQYF. The CDR3 DNA follows: TGTGCCAGCAGCCCCCCAGGACCGCGGGATACGCAGTATTTT.

The chain carries TRBV6-1 and TRBJ1-4, with 11 bases identical to TRBD1. V shed 1 base and J 7 bases; nucleotides not matched to a gene: 8. This CDR3 comprises 17 residues. The V gene's germline CDR1 is MNHNS and CDR2 SASEGT. The CDR3 DNA follows: TGTGCCAGCAGTGAAGGGGTCTCGGGACAGGGGGGTGAAAAACTGTTTTTT. Translating it yields CASSEGVSGQGGEKLFF.

The V and J genes are TRBV7-2 and TRBJ2-7; TRBD2 matches at 8 bases. Germline V lookup: CDR1 SGHTA, CDR2 FQGNSA. The CDR3 runs 15 residues. The V and J ends lost 0 bases and 4 bases, in that order; junction bases with no gene match: 5. CDR3 in amino acids: CASSLASGMGYEQYF. CDR3 nucleotide sequence: TGTGCCAGCAGCTTAGCTAGCGGGATGGGGTACGAGCAGTACTTC.

The count of this clone is one. The chain has TRBV6-4 and TRBJ2-6, with 8 positions matching TRBD2. The CDR3 totals 17 residues. Germline CDR1 and CDR2: MRHNA and SNTAGT. J gave up 1 base and V 4 bases, and 6 bases lay outside the gene matches. This CDR3 is CASSVIAGMSGANVLTF. CDR3 nucleotide sequence: TGTGCCAGCAGTGTAATAGCGGGAATGTCTGGGGCCAACGTCCTGACTTTC.

This clone was detected once. The gene calls are TRBV28 and TRBJ2-3, with a weak D call TRBD2 (6 bases). Germline V gene data show CDR1 as MDHEN and CDR2 as SYDVKM. The CDR3 totals 15 residues. Trimming took off 6 bases at V and 1 base at J, with 14 bases between the two ends. The CDR3 is CASRSGGAGTDTQYF. The CDR3, as DNA: TGTGCCAGCAGGTCCGGGGGAGCGGGCACAGATACGCAGTATTTT.

The V gene is TRBV18, the J gene TRBJ2-7, with 7 bases matching TRBD1. V was clipped by 5 bases and J by 2 bases; unmatched bases: 9. Germline CDR1 and CDR2: KGHSH and LQKENI. The CDR3 length is 15 residues. CDR3 nucleotides: TGTGCCAGCTCAGACTATCCGGGACAGACCTACGAGCAGTACTTC. Its protein is CASSDYPGQTYEQYF.

The rearrangement uses TRBV15 and TRBJ2-2, with TRBD2 matching over 7 bases. Trimming cost V 8 bases and J 4 bases; bases outside gene matches: 13. The germline V gene encodes CDR1 LNHNV and CDR2 YYDKDF (reference sequence). This CDR3 has 16 amino acids. This chain's CDR3 is CATDAGSGIVTGELFF. In DNA, the CDR3 is TGTGCCACCGACGCGGGAAGCGGGATAGTCACCGGGGAGCTGTTTTTT.

This chain uses TRBV27 with TRBJ2-2; D could derive from TRBD1 or TRBD2 (5 bases each). With 7 bases removed from V and 0 bases from J, the gap between germline ends came to 9 bases. Germline CDR1 reads MNHEY; CDR2 reads SMNVEV (reference sequence). This CDR3 contains 14 residues. The CDR3 loop is CASKGTSNTGELFF. In nucleotides, the CDR3 is TGTGCCAGCAAAGGGACCTCGAACACCGGGGAGCTGTTTTTT.

The rearrangement uses TRBV2 and TRBJ2-1; D gene uncertain. The V gene lost 3 bases and the J gene lost 12 bases, with 0 bases spanning the gap. Per germline, CDR1 SNHLY and CDR2 FYNNEI. There are 8 residues in the CDR3. This CDR3 is CASSEQFF. CDR3 nucleotide sequence: TGTGCCAGCAGTGAGCAGTTCTTC.

This chain connects TRBV2 to TRBJ2-3; 14 bases match TRBD2. V shed 6 bases and J 7 bases; nucleotides not matched to a gene: 9. The CDR3 loop spans 16 amino acids. Germline CDR1 SNHLY, CDR2 FYNNEI. CDR3 residues: CASSQGLAGVANTQYF. Here the CDR3 DNA reads TGTGCCAGCAGCCAGGGACTAGCGGGAGTAGCTAATACGCAGTATTTT. Together with reference TRBV2 and TRBJ2-3, the CDR3 gives the full variable domain: EPEVTQTPSHQVTQMGQEVILRCVPISNHLYFYWYRQILGQKVEFLVSFYNNEISEKSEIFDDQFSVERPDGSNFTLKIRSTKLEDSAMYFCASSQGLAGVANTQYFGPGTRLTVL.

The rearrangement links TRBV30 to TRBJ2-3; TRBD2 matches 7 bases. Trimming took 1 base from V and 7 from J; bases not matched to a gene: 8. The CDR3 totals 14 residues. Per the germline V gene, CDR1 is GTSNPN and CDR2 is SVGIG (reference sequence). The DNA of the CDR3 is TGTGCCTGGAGTGCGGCGGGAGTAGGGCATACGCAGTATTTT. It yields the protein CAWSAAGVGHTQYF.

This chain links TRBV5-1 with TRBJ2-1; tentative D call: TRBD2 (6 bases). The CDR3 is made up of 15 amino acids. Germline V gene lookup returns CDR1 SGHRS and CDR2 YFSETQ. The V end lost 1 base, the J end lost 3 bases, and 11 bases lay between the germline ends. CDR3 bases: TGCGCCAGCAGCTTGCCTAGCGCGGTCTACAATGAGCAGTTCTTC. As protein: CASSLPSAVYNEQFF. Combining the CDR3 with reference TRBV5-1 and TRBJ2-1 gives the whole variable domain KAGVTQTPRYLIKTRGQQVTLSCSPISGHRSVSWYQQTPGQGLQFLFEYFSETQRNKGNFPGRFSGRQFSNSRSEMNVSTLELGDSALYLCASSLPSAVYNEQFFGPGTRLTVL.

The chain joins TRBV11-2 to TRBJ1-1; D may be TRBD1 (5 bases). CDR3 length: 14 amino acids. From germline, CDR1 is SGHAT and CDR2 FQNNGV. The V gene lost 7 bases and the J gene lost 2 bases, with 14 bases spanning the gap. In nucleotides, the CDR3 is TGTGCCAGCACACCAGGTCAGGGAAACACTGAAGCTTTCTTT. Encoded protein: CASTPGQGNTEAFF.

V usage is TRBV28 and J usage is TRBJ2-3, with D possibly being TRBD2 (7 bases). From germline, CDR1 is MDHEN and CDR2 SYDVKM. V gave up 6 bases and J gave up 0 bases, with 13 bases separating them. There are 15 residues in the CDR3. This chain's CDR3 is CASSLGGPSTDTQYF. For the CDR3, the DNA is TGTGCCAGCAGCCTCGGGGGGCCTAGCACAGATACGCAGTATTTT.

V is TRBV6-1 and J is TRBJ2-6; either TRBD1 or TRBD2 may supply D (5 bases each). CDR3 size: 19 residues. Trimming removed 2 bases from V and 0 bases from J, with 17 bases in between. CDR1 is MNHNS and CDR2 is SASEGT in the germline V gene. CDR3 coding DNA: TGTGCCAGCAGTGAACTCGGGGAAGGGGTGAGCTCTGGGGCCAACGTCCTGACTTTC. Its protein is CASSELGEGVSSGANVLTF.

The rearrangement joins TRBV18 to TRBJ2-7, with D perhaps TRBD1 (6 bases). This CDR3 comprises 15 residues. V was shortened by 5 bases and J by 1 base, with 15 bases between the two germline ends. Germline V gene sequence: CDR1 KGHSH, CDR2 LQKENI. The CDR3 bases are TGTGCCAGCTCAGCCCACAGGGCTGGGTCCTACGAGCAGTACTTC. Translation gives CASSAHRAGSYEQYF. The full variable domain, rest sourced from reference TRBV18 and TRBJ2-7, is NAGVMQNPRHLVRRRGQEARLRCSPMKGHSHVYWYRQLPEEGLKFMVYLQKENIIDESGMPKERFSAEFPKEGPSILRIQQVVRGDSAAYFCASSAHRAGSYEQYFGPGTRLTVT.

In DNA, the CDR3 is TGCGCCAGCAGCTTGCGAGGGGATGATACGCAGTATTTT. It encodes CASSLRGDDTQYF. The V gene is TRBV5-1, the J gene TRBJ2-3, with D tentatively TRBD1 or TRBD2 (5 bases each). Trimming stripped 1 base from V and 6 bases from J, with 9 bases between. The CDR3 is 13 residues long. CDR1 and CDR2 from the germline V gene are SGHRS and YFSETQ.

This chain uses TRBV4-2 with TRBJ2-2; D may be TRBD1 or TRBD2 (5 bases each). CDR3 length equals 15 residues. Trimming stripped 3 bases from V and 3 bases from J, with 11 bases between. The germline gives CDR1 LGHNA, CDR2 YNFKEQ. The CDR3 sequence is CASSQGLADTGELFF. The CDR3 DNA follows: TGTGCCAGCAGCCAGGGGCTAGCTGACACCGGGGAGCTGTTTTTT.

V and J are TRBV27 and TRBJ2-7; 12 bases line up with TRBD2. The germline CDR1 and CDR2 sequences are MNHEY and SMNVEV (reference sequence). CDR3 size: 15 residues. The ends lost 6 bases at V and 4 bases at J; junction bases unmatched: 7. The CDR3 DNA reads as TGTGCCAGCAGCAGGAAGACTAGCGGGAGTTACGAGCAGTACTTC. This translates into CASSRKTSGSYEQYF.

The V gene is TRBV6-5, the J gene TRBJ1-2; perhaps TRBD1 as D (5 bases). The CDR3 has 15 amino acids. CDR1 is MNHEY, CDR2 SVGAGI, per germline. Trimming removed 0 bases at V and 6 bases at J, with 14 bases between. The CDR3 is CASSYSFYPGHGYTF. CDR3 nucleotides: TGTGCCAGCAGTTACTCTTTCTACCCGGGGCATGGCTACACCTTC.

The V gene is TRBV5-1, the J gene TRBJ2-5; D gene uncertain. Between the trimmed V and J ends, which lost 1 base and 5 bases, there was a span of 9 bases. The CDR3 spans 13 residues. CDR1 and CDR2 from the germline V gene are SGHRS and YFSETQ. This CDR3 reads CASSLSLRETQYF. In nucleotides, the CDR3 is TGCGCCAGCAGCTTGAGCTTGAGGGAGACCCAGTACTTC.

This clone occurred once. The chain carries TRBV14 and TRBJ2-3, with D hard to call. Trimming cost V 4 bases and J 8 bases, with 16 bases left between them. The CDR3 has 14 amino acids. Germline V CDR1 and CDR2: SGHDN, FVKESK. The CDR3 DNA reads TGTGCCAGCAGCCGGACCCTAGGTCCCGGTACGCAGTATTTT. This gives the protein CASSRTLGPGTQYF.

The chain uses TRBV23-1 and TRBJ2-3; TRBD2 matches at 10 bases. TRBV23-1 is filed as an ORF, its function uncertain. The V gene end was trimmed by 9 bases and the J gene end by 4 bases; junction bases not matched to a gene: 10. CDR3 length equals 15 residues. The CDR3 reads CASPLAGASADTQYF. The CDR3 coding sequence is TGCGCCAGTCCTCTAGCGGGAGCTAGCGCAGATACGCAGTATTTT.

The genes are TRBV6-6 and TRBJ1-1; tentative D call: TRBD1 (5 bases). The CDR3 runs to 15 residues. The V and J ends lost 0 bases and 3 bases respectively, with 11 bases between them. Germline values: CDR1 MNHNY, CDR2 SVGAGI (reference sequence). The CDR3 is CASSYSGGTYTEAFF. The CDR3 region has the DNA TGTGCCAGCAGTTACTCAGGAGGGACGTACACTGAAGCTTTCTTT.